This T cell receptor beta chain was captured in a study of cytomegalovirus exposure and HLA in healthy donors (dated by TCRdb to the late 2010s). About the study as a whole: According to a later analysis, one platform produced both the approximately 110 validation repertoires and the 670 or so repertoires of the first cohort. The study aimed to test whether cataloging public T cell receptors could reveal signatures of past pathogen exposure. Besides the first cohort of hundreds of subjects, a separate validation cohort made up of roughly 120 different subjects was used. The study combined high-throughput TCR immunosequencing, statistical association of individual TCRs with disease status, and machine learning to predict cytomegalovirus infection status.

The study at large found these results: Cytomegalovirus status was reported to be diagnosed by the classifier with high specificity and sensitivity in both the original and validation cohorts. The study gave a list of about 150 TCR beta chains associated with cytomegalovirus. It was suggested by the authors that the approach could potentially be generalized to other disease states and immunological phenotypes. Subsequent analysis determined that TCRs grouped into clusters in the first cohort also showed a tendency toward co-occurrence across the 130 or so validation repertoires, and about 93% of cluster scores exceeded 0. Across donors, most TCR sequences were observed very rarely, whereas some public TCRs were present in many individuals. The validation cohort had no HLA typing available for a later analysis, so co-occurrence within that cohort was assessed over all 120 or so repertoires. A few of the identified cytomegalovirus-associated TCR beta chains were confirmed in vitro to be specific for cytomegalovirus antigens.

With regard to this clone: Its antigen remains unidentified. No qualities accompany the bases; no much larger clone lies one base away.

The CDR3 runs 8 residues from the cysteine to the phenylalanine. Only the CDR3 region is kept as DNA, spanning 24 bases read in frame from base 1. Libraries came from the immunoSEQ multiplex PCR assay. Processing in the source paper ran as follows. A statistical classification framework was built for diagnosing cytomegalovirus status from the catalog of TCR beta chain sequences. This immuneACCESS table, as held by TCRdb, lists in-frame sequences with V and J called but not all clones. Of the missing ones, under half trace to an unresolved V gene in checked studies; the others have no known cause. That table is the source of V, J and clone size, and D and trimming were worked out from the DNA. This sample lists 200,000 to 250,000 clones; over 80% were detected once. The ten largest clones capture 4.5% to 6% of the sample. The donors were included in the validation cohort of approximately 120 subjects, a group kept apart from the roughly 670-subject first cohort.

The V gene is TRBV12-1 and the J gene is TRBJ2-5. TRBV12-1 is tagged as a pseudogene. Specimen: PBMCs. The sequence was collected from a woman aged 18-29 years in good health and CMV-seronegative. The CDR3 protein sequence reads: CASSTLDF. The DNA sequence follows: TGTGCCAGCAGCACCCTGGACTTC.